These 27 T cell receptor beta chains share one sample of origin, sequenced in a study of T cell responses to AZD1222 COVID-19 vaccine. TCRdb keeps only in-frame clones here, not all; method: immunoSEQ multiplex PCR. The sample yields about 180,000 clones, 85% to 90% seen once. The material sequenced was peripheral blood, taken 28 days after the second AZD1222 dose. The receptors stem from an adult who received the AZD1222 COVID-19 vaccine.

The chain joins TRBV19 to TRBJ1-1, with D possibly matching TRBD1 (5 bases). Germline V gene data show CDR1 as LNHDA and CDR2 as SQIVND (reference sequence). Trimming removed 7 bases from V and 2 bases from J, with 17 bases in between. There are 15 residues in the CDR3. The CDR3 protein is CASKGETGRNTEAFF. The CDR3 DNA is TGTGCCAGTAAAGGGGAAACGGGGAGAAACACTGAAGCTTTCTTT.

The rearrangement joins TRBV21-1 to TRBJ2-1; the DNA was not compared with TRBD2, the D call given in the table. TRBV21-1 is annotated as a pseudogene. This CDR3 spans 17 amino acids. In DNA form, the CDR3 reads TGTGCCAGCAGCAAACGAGATGGGGCGGGGGTTCGGAATGAGCAGTTCTTC. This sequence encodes CASSKRDGAGVRNEQFF.

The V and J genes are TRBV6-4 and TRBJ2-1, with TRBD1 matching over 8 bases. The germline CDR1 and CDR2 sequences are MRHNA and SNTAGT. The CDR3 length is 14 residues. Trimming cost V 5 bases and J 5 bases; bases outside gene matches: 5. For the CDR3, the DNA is TGTGCCAGCAGTCCGGGACAGGCTAACAATGAGCAGTTCTTC. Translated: CASSPGQANNEQFF.

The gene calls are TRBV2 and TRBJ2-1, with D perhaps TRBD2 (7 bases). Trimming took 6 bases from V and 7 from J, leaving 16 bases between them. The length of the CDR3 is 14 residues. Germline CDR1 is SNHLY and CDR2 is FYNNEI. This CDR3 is CASRTSEGQNEQFF. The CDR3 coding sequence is TGTGCCAGCAGAACTAGCGAGGGACAAAATGAGCAGTTCTTC.

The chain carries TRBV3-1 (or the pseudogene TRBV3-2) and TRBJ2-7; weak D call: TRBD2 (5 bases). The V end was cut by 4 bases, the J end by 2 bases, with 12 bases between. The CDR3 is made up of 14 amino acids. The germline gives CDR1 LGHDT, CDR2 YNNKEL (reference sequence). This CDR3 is CASSRRGGAYEQYF. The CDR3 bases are TGTGCCAGCAGCCGTCGTGGAGGCGCCTACGAGCAGTACTTC.

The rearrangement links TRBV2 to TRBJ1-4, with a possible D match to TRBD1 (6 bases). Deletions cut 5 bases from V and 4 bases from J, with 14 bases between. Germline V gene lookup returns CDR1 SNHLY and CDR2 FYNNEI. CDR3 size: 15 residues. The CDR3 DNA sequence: TGTGCCAGCAGTCTGGGGGCAGGGGATAATGAAAAACTGTTTTTT. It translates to CASSLGAGDNEKLFF.

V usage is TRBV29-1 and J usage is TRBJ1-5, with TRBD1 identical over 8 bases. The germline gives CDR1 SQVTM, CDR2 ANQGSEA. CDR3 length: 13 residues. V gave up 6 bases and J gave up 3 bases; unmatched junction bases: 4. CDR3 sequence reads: CSVWTGNNQPQHF. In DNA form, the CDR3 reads TGCAGCGTCTGGACAGGGAACAATCAGCCCCAGCATTTT.

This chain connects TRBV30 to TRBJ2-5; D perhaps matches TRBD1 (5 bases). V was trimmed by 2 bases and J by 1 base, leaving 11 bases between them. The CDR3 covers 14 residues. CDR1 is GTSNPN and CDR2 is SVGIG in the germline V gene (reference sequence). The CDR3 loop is CAWSKGHLQETQYF. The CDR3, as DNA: TGTGCCTGGAGTAAGGGGCACCTCCAAGAGACCCAGTACTTC.

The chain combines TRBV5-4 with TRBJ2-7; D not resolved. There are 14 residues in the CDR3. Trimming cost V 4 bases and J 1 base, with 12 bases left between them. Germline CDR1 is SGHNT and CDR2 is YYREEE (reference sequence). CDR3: CASSPKDRSYEQYF. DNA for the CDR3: TGTGCCAGCAGCCCTAAGGACCGTTCCTACGAGCAGTACTTC.

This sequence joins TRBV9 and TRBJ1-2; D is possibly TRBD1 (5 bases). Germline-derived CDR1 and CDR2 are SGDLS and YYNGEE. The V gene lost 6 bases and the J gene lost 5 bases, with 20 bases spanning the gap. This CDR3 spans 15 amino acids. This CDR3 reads CASNRGLGENYGYTF. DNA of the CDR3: TGTGCCAGCAACCGGGGATTGGGGGAAAATTATGGCTACACCTTC.

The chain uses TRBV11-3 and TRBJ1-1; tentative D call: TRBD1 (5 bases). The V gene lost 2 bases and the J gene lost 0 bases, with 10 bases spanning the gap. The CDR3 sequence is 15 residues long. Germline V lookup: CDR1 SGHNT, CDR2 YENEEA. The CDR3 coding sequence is TGTGCCAGCAGCTTACAGGGATCTATGAACACTGAAGCTTTCTTT. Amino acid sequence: CASSLQGSMNTEAFF.

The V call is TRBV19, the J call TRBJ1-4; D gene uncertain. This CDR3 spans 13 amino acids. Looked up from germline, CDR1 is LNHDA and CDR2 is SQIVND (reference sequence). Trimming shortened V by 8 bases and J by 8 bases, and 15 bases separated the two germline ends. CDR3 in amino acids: CASRGSPWEKLFF. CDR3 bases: TGTGCCAGTCGAGGGTCTCCTTGGGAAAAACTGTTTTTT. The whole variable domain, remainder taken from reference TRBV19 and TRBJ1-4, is DGGITQSPKYLFRKEGQNVTLSCEQNLNHDAMYWYRQDPGQGLRLIYYSQIVNDFQKGDIAEGYSVSREKKESFPLTVTSAQKNPTAFYLCASRGSPWEKLFFGSGTQLSVL.

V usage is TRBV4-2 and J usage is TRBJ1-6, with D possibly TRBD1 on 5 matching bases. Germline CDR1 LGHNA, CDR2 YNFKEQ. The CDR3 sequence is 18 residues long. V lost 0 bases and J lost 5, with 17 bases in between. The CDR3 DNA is TGTGCCAGCAGCCAAGACGGGTATGGGGGAGCGAATAATTCACCCCTCCACTTT. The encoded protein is CASSQDGYGGANNSPLHF.

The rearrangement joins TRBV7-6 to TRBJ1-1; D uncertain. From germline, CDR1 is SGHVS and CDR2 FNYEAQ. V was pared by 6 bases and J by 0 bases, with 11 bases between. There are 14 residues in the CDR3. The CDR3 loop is CASSQTTVNTEAFF. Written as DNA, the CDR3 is TGTGCCAGCAGTCAAACTACAGTGAACACTGAAGCTTTCTTT. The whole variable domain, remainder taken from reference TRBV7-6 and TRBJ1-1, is GAGVSQSPRYKVTKRGQDVALRCDPISGHVSLYWYRQALGQGPEFLTYFNYEAQQDKSGLPNDRFSAERPEGSISTLTIQRTEQRDSAMYRCASSQTTVNTEAFFGQGTRLTVV.

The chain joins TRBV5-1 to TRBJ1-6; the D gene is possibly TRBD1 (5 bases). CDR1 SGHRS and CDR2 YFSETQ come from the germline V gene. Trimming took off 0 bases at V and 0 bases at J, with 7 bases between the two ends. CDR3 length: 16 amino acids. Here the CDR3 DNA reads TGCGCCAGCAGCTTGGGGGGGAGCTCCTATAATTCACCCCTCCACTTT. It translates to CASSLGGSSYNSPLHF. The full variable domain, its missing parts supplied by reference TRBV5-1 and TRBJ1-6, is KAGVTQTPRYLIKTRGQQVTLSCSPISGHRSVSWYQQTPGQGLQFLFEYFSETQRNKGNFPGRFSGRQFSNSRSEMNVSTLELGDSALYLCASSLGGSSYNSPLHFGNGTRLTVT.

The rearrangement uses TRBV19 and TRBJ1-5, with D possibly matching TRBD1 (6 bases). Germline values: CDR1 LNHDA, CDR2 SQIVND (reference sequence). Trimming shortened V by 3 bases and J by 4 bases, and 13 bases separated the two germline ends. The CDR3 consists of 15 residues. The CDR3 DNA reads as TGTGCCAGTAGTATCGGGGGGCGAGAAAATCAGCCCCAGCATTTT. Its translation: CASSIGGRENQPQHF.

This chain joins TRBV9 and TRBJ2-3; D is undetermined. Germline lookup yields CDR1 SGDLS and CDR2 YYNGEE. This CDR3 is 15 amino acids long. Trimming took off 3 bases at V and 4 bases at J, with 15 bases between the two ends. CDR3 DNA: TGTGCCAGCAGCGCCAACAGTTACCGGCCAGATACGCAGTATTTT. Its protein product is CASSANSYRPDTQYF.

The CDR3 is CASSGDIYRMDGYTF. The CDR3, as DNA: TGTGCCAGCAGTGGGGACATTTACCGTATGGATGGCTACACCTTC. The chain recombines TRBV25-1 with TRBJ1-2; a possible D gene is TRBD1 (6 bases). The CDR3 totals 15 residues. Trimming stripped 4 bases from V and 6 bases from J, with 18 bases between. Germline V gene data show CDR1 as MGHDK and CDR2 as SYGVNS.

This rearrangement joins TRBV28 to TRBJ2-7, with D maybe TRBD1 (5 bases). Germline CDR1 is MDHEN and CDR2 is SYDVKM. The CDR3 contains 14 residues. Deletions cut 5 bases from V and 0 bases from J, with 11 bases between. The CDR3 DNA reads TGTGCCAGCAGTCTCCAGGGCCTCTCCTACGAGCAGTACTTC. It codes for CASSLQGLSYEQYF.

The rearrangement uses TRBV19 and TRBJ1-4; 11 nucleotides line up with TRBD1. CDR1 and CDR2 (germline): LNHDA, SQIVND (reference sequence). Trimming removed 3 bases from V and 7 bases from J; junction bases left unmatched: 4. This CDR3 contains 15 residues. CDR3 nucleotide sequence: TGTGCCAGTAGTATTAGGACAGGGGGCAGTGAAAAACTGTTTTTT. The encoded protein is CASSIRTGGSEKLFF.

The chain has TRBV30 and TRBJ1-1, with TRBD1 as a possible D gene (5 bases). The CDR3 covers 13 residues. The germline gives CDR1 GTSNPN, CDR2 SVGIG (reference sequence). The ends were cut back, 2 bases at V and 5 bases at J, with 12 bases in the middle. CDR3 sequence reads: CAWSFSEGTEAFF. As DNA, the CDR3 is TGTGCCTGGAGTTTTTCGGAGGGGACTGAAGCTTTCTTT.

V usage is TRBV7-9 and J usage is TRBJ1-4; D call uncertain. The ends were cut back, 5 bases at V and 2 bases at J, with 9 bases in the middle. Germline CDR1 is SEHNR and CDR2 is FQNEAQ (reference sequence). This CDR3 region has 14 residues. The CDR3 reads CASSREGTNEKLFF. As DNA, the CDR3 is TGTGCCAGCAGCCGGGAGGGCACTAATGAAAAACTGTTTTTT.

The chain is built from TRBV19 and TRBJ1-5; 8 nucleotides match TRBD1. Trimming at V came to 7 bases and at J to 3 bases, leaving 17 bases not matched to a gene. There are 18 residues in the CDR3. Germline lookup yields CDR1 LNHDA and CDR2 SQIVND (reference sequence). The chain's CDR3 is CASTSDRGKGRNNQPQHF. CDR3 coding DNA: TGTGCCAGTACCTCTGACAGGGGTAAGGGACGTAACAATCAGCCCCAGCATTTT. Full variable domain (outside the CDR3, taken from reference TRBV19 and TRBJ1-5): DGGITQSPKYLFRKEGQNVTLSCEQNLNHDAMYWYRQDPGQGLRLIYYSQIVNDFQKGDIAEGYSVSREKKESFPLTVTSAQKNPTAFYLCASTSDRGKGRNNQPQHFGDGTRLSIL.

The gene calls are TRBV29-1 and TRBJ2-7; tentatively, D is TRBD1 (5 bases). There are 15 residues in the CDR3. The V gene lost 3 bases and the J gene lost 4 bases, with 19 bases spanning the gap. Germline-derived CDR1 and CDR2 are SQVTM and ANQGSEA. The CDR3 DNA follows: TGCAGCGTTGAGATCCCCCAGGGATTAGGGTACGAGCAGTACTTC. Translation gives CSVEIPQGLGYEQYF.

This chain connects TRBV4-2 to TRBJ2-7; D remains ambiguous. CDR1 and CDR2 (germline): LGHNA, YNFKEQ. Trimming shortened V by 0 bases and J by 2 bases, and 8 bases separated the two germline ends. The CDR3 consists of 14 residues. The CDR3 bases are TGTGCCAGCAGCCAAGAGCTATTACCCTACGAGCAGTACTTC. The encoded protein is CASSQELLPYEQYF.

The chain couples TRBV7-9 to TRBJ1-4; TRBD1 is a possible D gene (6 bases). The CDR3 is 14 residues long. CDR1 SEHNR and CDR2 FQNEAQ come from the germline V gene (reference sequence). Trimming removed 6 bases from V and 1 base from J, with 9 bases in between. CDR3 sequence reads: CASRPGVTNEKLFF. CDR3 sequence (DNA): TGTGCCAGCAGACCAGGGGTAACTAATGAAAAACTGTTTTTT. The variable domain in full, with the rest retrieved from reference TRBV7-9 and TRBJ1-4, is DTGVSQNPRHKITKRGQNVTFRCDPISEHNRLYWYRQTLGQGPEFLTYFQNEAQLEKSRLLSDRFSAERPKGSFSTLEIQRTEQGDSAMYLCASRPGVTNEKLFFGSGTQLSVL.

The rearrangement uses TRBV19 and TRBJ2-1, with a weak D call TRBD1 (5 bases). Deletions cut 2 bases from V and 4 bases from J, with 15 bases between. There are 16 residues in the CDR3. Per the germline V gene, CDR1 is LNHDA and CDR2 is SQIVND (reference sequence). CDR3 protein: CASSIRSGNKYNEQFF. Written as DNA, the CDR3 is TGTGCCAGTAGTATACGATCAGGGAACAAATACAATGAGCAGTTCTTC.